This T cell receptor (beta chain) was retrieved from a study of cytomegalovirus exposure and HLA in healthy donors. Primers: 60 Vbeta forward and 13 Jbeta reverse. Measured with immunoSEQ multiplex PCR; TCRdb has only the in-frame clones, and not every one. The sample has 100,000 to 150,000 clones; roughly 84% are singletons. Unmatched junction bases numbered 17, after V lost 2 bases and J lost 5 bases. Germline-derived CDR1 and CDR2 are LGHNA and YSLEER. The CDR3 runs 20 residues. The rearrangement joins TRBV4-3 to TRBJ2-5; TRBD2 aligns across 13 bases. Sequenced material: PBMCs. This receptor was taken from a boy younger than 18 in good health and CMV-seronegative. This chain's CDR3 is CASSQPGTSGKRGGGETQYF. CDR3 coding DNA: TGCGCCAGCAGCCAACCCGGGACTAGCGGGAAGAGGGGGGGCGGGGAGACCCAGTACTTC.